This TCR beta chain was observed in a study of shared clonotypes between healthy human individuals. Every immunoSEQ plate was one replicate of a subset's evenly spread DNA. Some clones are missing from TCRdb's copy, which holds only in-frame ones; the method was immunoSEQ multiplex PCR. Seen here are 950,000 to 1,100,000 clones, about 80% observed once, and the top ten hold approximately 1.5%. The study drew all its donors from Caucasian adults living in Nashville, Tennessee. The study's findings and limits: Generation of non-shared clonotypes was less probable than generation of clonotypes shared by all four donors. Sharing across a handful of donors was seen in 4% to 5% of naive CD4 clonotypes.

Germline V lookup: CDR1 SGHAT, CDR2 FQNNGV. With 8 bases clipped from V and 2 bases from J, the junction kept 6 bases outside the gene matches. The CDR3 covers 14 residues. Points on this clone: Its antigen is currently unknown.

This TCR derives from a young man in good health. The chain employs TRBV11-2 and TRBJ2-3, with 8 positions matching TRBD2. Source material: memory CD4+ T cells sorted from blood. Sample subset: CD45RA-negative fraction. The CDR3 sequence: CASGTSYYTDTQYF. CDR3 nucleotide sequence: TGTGCCAGCGGGACTAGTTACTACACAGATACGCAGTATTTT. The whole variable domain, filled in from reference TRBV11-2 and TRBJ2-3, reads EAGVAQSPRYKIIEKRQSVAFWCNPISGHATLYWYQQILGQGPKLLIQFQNNGVVDDSQLPKDRFSAERLKGVDSTLKIQPAKLEDSAVYLCASGTSYYTDTQYFGPGTRLTVL.